This entry features one TCR beta chain sequence. These data belong to a study of CD8 T cells in Susac syndrome. An amount of RNA that ranged from roughly 0.5 to 1 ug was reverse transcribed with random hexamers. TCRdb used MiXCR to reprocess the immunoSEQ multiplex PCR reads, holding one entry per CDR3 protein. In the table there are around 150,000 distinct CDR3 sequences, around 95% of which are singletons. Trimming stripped 0 bases from V and 9 bases from J, with 9 bases between. This CDR3 has 12 amino acids. CDR1 and CDR2 from the germline V gene are SGHAT and FQNNGV. This chain joins TRBV11-2 and TRBJ2-7, with no clear D. Sequenced sample: CD4+ T cells from PBMCs. This receptor was taken from a human donor in good health. This CDR3 reads CASSLESRGQYF. CDR3 nucleotides: TGTGCCAGCAGCTTAGAGAGCAGAGGGCAGTACTTC.